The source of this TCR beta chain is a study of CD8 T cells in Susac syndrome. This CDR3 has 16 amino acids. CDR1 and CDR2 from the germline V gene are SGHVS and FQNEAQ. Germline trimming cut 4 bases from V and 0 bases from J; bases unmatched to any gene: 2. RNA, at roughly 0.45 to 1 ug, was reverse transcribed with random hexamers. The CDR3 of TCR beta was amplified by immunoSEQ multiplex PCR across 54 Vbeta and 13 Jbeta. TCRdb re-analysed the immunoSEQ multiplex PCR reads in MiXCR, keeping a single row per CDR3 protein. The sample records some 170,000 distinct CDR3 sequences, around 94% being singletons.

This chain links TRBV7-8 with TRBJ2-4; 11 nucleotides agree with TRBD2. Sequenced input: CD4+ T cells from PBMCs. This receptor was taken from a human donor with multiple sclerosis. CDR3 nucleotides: TGTGCCAGCAGCTCGGGACTAGCGGAAGCCAAAAACATTCAGTACTTC. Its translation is CASSSGLAEAKNIQYF. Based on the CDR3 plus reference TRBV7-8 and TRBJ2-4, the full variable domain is GAGVSQSPRYKVAKRGQDVALRCDPISGHVSLFWYQQALGQGPEFLTYFQNEAQLDKSGLPSDRFFAERPEGSVSTLKIQRTQQEDSAVYLCASSSGLAEAKNIQYFGAGTRLSVL.